The 9 T cell receptor beta chains reported below all come from one sample, sequenced in a study of OX40 agonist ivuxolimab in advanced cancers. The assay was immunoSEQ multiplex PCR, and TCRdb's table has in-frame clones only and misses some. The table has tens of thousands of clones, around 90% seen once. This sample comprised CD4+ or CD8+ T cells sorted from blood, obtained in a trial of the OX40 agonist ivuxolimab. These receptor sequences come from an adult with an advanced solid tumor such as melanoma, head and neck, liver or kidney cancer.

The chain joins TRBV11-3 to TRBJ2-2; D remains unclear. The CDR3 is 16 residues long. CDR1 SGHNT and CDR2 YENEEA come from the germline V gene. Between the trimmed V and J ends, which lost 0 bases and 0 bases, there was a span of 8 bases. The CDR3 DNA is TGTGCCAGCAGCTTAGAGTTCGGTCCGAACACCGGGGAGCTGTTTTTT. It yields the protein CASSLEFGPNTGELFF.

The chain joins TRBV5-5 to TRBJ2-7; 11 bases are shared with TRBD1. J was trimmed by 3 bases and V by 4 bases; bases with no gene match: 3. Germline assignment: CDR1 SGHKS and CDR2 YYEKEE (reference sequence). The CDR3 spans 14 residues. The CDR3 here is CASSGDRGFYEQYF. DNA for the CDR3: TGTGCCAGCAGCGGGGACAGGGGGTTCTACGAGCAGTACTTC.

As for this clone: A junction boundary mismatches the germline segment, possibly from a read error. This chain links TRBV6-6 with TRBJ2-1; 9 nucleotides agree with TRBD1. Per the germline V gene, CDR1 is MNHNY and CDR2 is SVGAGI (reference sequence). This CDR3 has 13 residues. CDR3 residues: CASSYLGTGNKIF. The CDR3 DNA reads TGTGCCAGCAGTTACTTGGGGACAGGGAACAAGATCTTC.

The V and J genes are TRBV12-5 and TRBJ2-7; 9 nucleotides align to TRBD1. Germline V CDR1 and CDR2: LGHNT, FRNRAP. The J segment lost 9 bases and the V segment lost 4 bases, leaving 7 bases of the junction unmatched. This CDR3 spans 13 amino acids. The CDR3 loop is CASGSGTGPSQYV. DNA of the CDR3: TGTGCTAGTGGTTCCGGGACAGGGCCTTCGCAGTACGTC.

The CDR3 loop reads CASSLEGGDYGYTF. For the CDR3, the DNA is TGTGCCAGCAGCTTGGAGGGGGGAGACTATGGCTACACCTTC. The V and J genes are TRBV5-4 and TRBJ1-2; weak D call: TRBD1 (6 bases). CDR3 size: 14 residues. The germline V gene encodes CDR1 SGHNT and CDR2 YYREEE (reference sequence). The V and J ends lost 0 bases and 3 bases respectively, with 9 bases between them.

DNA for the CDR3: TGCGCCAGCAGCCGACAGGGGGTCTCCTACGAGCAGTACTTC. Amino acid sequence: CASSRQGVSYEQYF. This chain joins TRBV4-3 and TRBJ2-7; 9 bases match TRBD1. Germline V lookup: CDR1 LGHNA, CDR2 YSLEER. The V and J ends lost 4 bases and 0 bases, in that order; junction bases with no gene match: 1. The CDR3 covers 14 residues.

The CDR3 DNA reads as TGTGCCAGCAGCATCTCCCTAGTCGGCAATGAGCAGTTCTTC. It specifies CASSISLVGNEQFF. This sequence joins TRBV9 and TRBJ2-1; no firm D call. V was pared by 4 bases and J by 6 bases, with 14 bases between. Germline loops: CDR1 SGDLS, CDR2 YYNGEE. The CDR3 has 14 amino acids.

This chain joins TRBV5-1 and TRBJ2-1; TRBD2 aligns across 7 bases. Unmatched junction bases numbered 12, after V lost 4 bases and J lost 8 bases. This CDR3 comprises 15 residues. CDR1 and CDR2 (germline): SGHRS, YFSETQ. The CDR3 sequence: CASSLGGSQSYEQFF. The CDR3 DNA follows: TGCGCCAGCAGCCTGGGGGGGAGTCAGTCATATGAGCAGTTCTTC.

The chain uses TRBV5-1 and TRBJ2-1; D might be TRBD1 or TRBD2, each matching 6 bases. CDR1 and CDR2 (germline): SGHRS, YFSETQ. V dropped 1 base and J dropped 0 bases, with 20 bases sitting between them. This CDR3 has 19 amino acids. Here the CDR3 DNA reads TGCGCCAGCAGCTTGAGTAGTCGGGGGCCCTTTTTCTCCTACAATGAGCAGTTCTTC. Amino acids: CASSLSSRGPFFSYNEQFF.